The 5 T cell receptor beta chains below come from one sample, sequenced in a study of T cell repertoires in cytomegalovirus infection. TCRdb called the reads again in MiXCR, with one record for every CDR3 protein. The sample holds under 850,000 distinct CDR3 sequences; roughly 33% are singletons and the top ten take roughly 20%. Antigen specificity for these receptors is unknown. The starting material was cultured PBMCs, obtained from culture after CMV antigen stimulation. These receptors were taken from a human donor in good health (CMV status not recorded). Some clones in this sample may be carry-over from other donors' samples.

The rearrangement joins TRBV6-5 to TRBJ2-1, with TRBD1 matching 10 bases. V shed 5 bases, J shed 6 bases, and the junction held 7 bases outside the gene matches. The germline CDR1 and CDR2 sequences are MNHEY and SVGAGI. The CDR3 consists of 15 residues. The DNA of the CDR3 is TGTGCCAGCAGTATGACAGGGGGCGCCGGCAATGAGCAGTTCTTC. Protein: CASSMTGGAGNEQFF.

The V call is TRBV9, the J call TRBJ1-1, with D unresolved. This CDR3 spans 14 amino acids. Trimming pared 1 base from V and 1 base from J, leaving 8 bases between. Germline V CDR1 and CDR2: SGDLS, YYNGEE. This CDR3 reads CASSVTATNTEAFF. For the CDR3, the DNA is TGTGCCAGCAGCGTAACAGCGACGAACACTGAAGCTTTCTTT.

In this sample, this clonotype turned up a few times. This CDR3 is CASSFGQTADTQYF. The CDR3 nucleotides are TGTGCCAGCAGTTTCGGGCAGACCGCAGATACGCAGTATTTT. V is TRBV12-3 or TRBV12-4 and J is TRBJ2-3, with D hard to call. Trimming cost V 3 bases and J 4 bases, with 11 bases left between them. The CDR3 length is 14 residues.

The chain employs TRBV10-3 and TRBJ2-7; a possible D gene is TRBD1 (5 bases). Trimming stripped 2 bases from V and 1 base from J, with 12 bases between. The CDR3 has 15 residues. CDR1 ENHRY and CDR2 SYGVKD come from the germline V gene. CDR3 loop: CAISERQLPSYEQYF. In DNA, the CDR3 is TGTGCCATCAGTGAGCGACAGCTCCCTTCCTACGAGCAGTACTTC.

This clonotype was counted at least ten times. J is TRBJ1-3 and V is TRBV7-2, with D hard to call. Germline V gives CDR1 SGHTA, CDR2 FQGNSA. This CDR3 region has 14 residues. V was trimmed by 5 bases and J by 2 bases, leaving 10 bases between them. The CDR3 here is CASSPPGAGNTIYF. The CDR3 DNA is TGTGCCAGCAGCCCGCCCGGGGCTGGAAACACCATATATTTT.